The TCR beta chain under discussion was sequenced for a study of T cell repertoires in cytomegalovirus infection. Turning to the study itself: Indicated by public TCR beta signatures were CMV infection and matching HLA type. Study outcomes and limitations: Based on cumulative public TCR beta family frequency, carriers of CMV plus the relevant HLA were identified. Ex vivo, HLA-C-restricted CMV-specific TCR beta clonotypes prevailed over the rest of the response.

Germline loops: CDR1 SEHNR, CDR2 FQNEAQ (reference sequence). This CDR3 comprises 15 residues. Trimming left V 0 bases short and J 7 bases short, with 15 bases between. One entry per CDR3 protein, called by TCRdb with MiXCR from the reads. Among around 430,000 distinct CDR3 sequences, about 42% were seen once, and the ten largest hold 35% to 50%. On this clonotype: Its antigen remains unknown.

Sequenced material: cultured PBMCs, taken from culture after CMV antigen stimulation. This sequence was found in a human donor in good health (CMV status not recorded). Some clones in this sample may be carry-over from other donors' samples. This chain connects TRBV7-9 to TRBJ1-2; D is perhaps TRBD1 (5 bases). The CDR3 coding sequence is TGTGCCAGCAGCTTAGCAGGGGAATCTTCTCGTGGCTACACCTTC. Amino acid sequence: CASSLAGESSRGYTF. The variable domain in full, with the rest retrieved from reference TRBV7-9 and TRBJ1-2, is DTGVSQNPRHKITKRGQNVTFRCDPISEHNRLYWYRQTLGQGPEFLTYFQNEAQLEKSRLLSDRFSAERPKGSFSTLEIQRTEQGDSAMYLCASSLAGESSRGYTFGSGTRLTVV.